Presented here are 12 T cell receptor beta chains from one specimen sequenced in a study of cytomegalovirus exposure and HLA in healthy donors. With 60 Vbeta and 13 Jbeta primers, the PCR was carried out. Clones were read by immunoSEQ multiplex PCR, and TCRdb kept only the in-frame ones, dropping some. The profile shows tens of thousands of clones, around 59% of them singletons. Source material: PBMCs. The receptors stem from a human donor in good health.

The chain has TRBV30 and TRBJ2-7; 10 bases are a match to TRBD2. V was clipped by 0 bases and J by 4 bases; unmatched bases: 12. The germline V gene encodes CDR1 GTSNPN and CDR2 SVGIG (reference sequence). This CDR3 region has 17 residues. CDR3 residues: CAWSVSPQRGGLYEQYF. The CDR3 nucleotides read TGTGCCTGGAGTGTCTCCCCTCAGCGGGGGGGCCTGTACGAGCAGTACTTC.

The chain carries TRBV7-6 and TRBJ2-2, with 8 bases aligning to TRBD1. The ends lost 1 base at V and 4 bases at J; junction bases unmatched: 2. Germline CDR1 reads SGHVS; CDR2 reads FNYEAQ. The CDR3 loop spans 15 amino acids. The chain's CDR3 is CASSLVQGGTGELFF. In DNA, the CDR3 is TGTGCCAGCAGCTTAGTACAGGGGGGCACCGGGGAGCTGTTTTTT.

The rearrangement joins TRBV11-3 to TRBJ2-1; 7 bases match TRBD2. The ends lost 6 bases at V and 8 bases at J; junction bases unmatched: 10. The V gene's germline CDR1 is SGHNT and CDR2 YENEEA. This CDR3 has 14 amino acids. CDR3 sequence (DNA): TGTGCCAGCAGTTGGACTAGAAGCTCCGATGAGCAGTTCTTC. Protein sequence: CASSWTRSSDEQFF.

This clone has only one observation. The genes are TRBV7-2 and TRBJ1-6; D is unresolved. Germline lookup yields CDR1 SGHTA and CDR2 FQGNSA. The CDR3 extends over 16 amino acids. The V end lost 1 base, the J end lost 2 bases, and 9 bases lay between the germline ends. In DNA form, the CDR3 reads TGTGCCAGCAGCTTAGTTCCGCGGGCCTATAATTCACCCCTCCACTTT. It yields the protein CASSLVPRAYNSPLHF. Full variable domain (remainder filled in from reference TRBV7-2 and TRBJ1-6): GAGVSQSPSNKVTEKGKDVELRCDPISGHTALYWYRQSLGQGLEFLIYFQGNSAPDKSGLPSDRFSAERTGGSVSTLTIQRTQQEDSAVYLCASSLVPRAYNSPLHFGNGTRLTVT.

This clone was detected a few times. V is TRBV9 and J is TRBJ1-6, with D tentatively TRBD1 (5 bases). The CDR3 length is 15 residues. Trimming removed 6 bases from V and 2 bases from J, with 12 bases in between. Germline V gene lookup returns CDR1 SGDLS and CDR2 YYNGEE. DNA of the CDR3: TGTGCCAGCACCATGACGGACACCTATAATTCACCCCTCCACTTT. As protein: CASTMTDTYNSPLHF.

As regards this clone: The junction differs from germline at one of its ends, possibly a read error. The chain couples TRBV6-1 to TRBJ2-3, with D tentatively TRBD1 (5 bases). The CDR3 spans 12 residues. Germline V gives CDR1 MNHNS, CDR2 SASEGT. The CDR3 is CASSELLGVQCF. The CDR3 DNA reads TGTGCCAGCAGTGAACTCCTAGGGGTGCAGTGTTTT.

The V gene is TRBV6-6, the J gene TRBJ1-2; D perhaps matches TRBD1 (6 bases). Trimming stripped 4 bases from V and 6 bases from J, with 18 bases between. The CDR3 is 15 residues long. Germline V CDR1 and CDR2: MNHNY, SVGAGI (reference sequence). CDR3 bases: TGTGCCAGCAGTTCACAGGGAATAGGGATAAATGGCTACACCTTC. It is translated as CASSSQGIGINGYTF.

This chain joins TRBV7-9 and TRBJ1-3; D is ambiguous. The CDR3 consists of 16 residues. Germline CDR1 reads SEHNR; CDR2 reads FQNEAQ (reference sequence). V was pared by 5 bases and J by 4 bases, with 18 bases between. CDR3 in DNA: TGTGCCAGCAGCCCAGACCGGGTCGCAAGGGGAAACACCATATATTTT. Translated: CASSPDRVARGNTIYF.

This clone was seen just once. The gene calls are TRBV15 and TRBJ1-1; D unclear. Germline loops: CDR1 LNHNV, CDR2 YYDKDF (reference sequence). The CDR3 totals 13 residues. V was trimmed by 2 bases and J by 6 bases, leaving 10 bases between them. CDR3 DNA sequence: TGTGCCACCAGCAGAACCGGGGTGGCTGAAGCTTTCTTT. Translated, it gives CATSRTGVAEAFF.

This clone appeared a few times. The chain couples TRBV5-4 to TRBJ1-1; 8 bases are shared with TRBD1. Germline V CDR1 and CDR2: SGHNT, YYREEE (reference sequence). This CDR3 region has 13 residues. V lost 4 bases, J lost 5 bases, and 4 bases stayed unmatched. As DNA, the CDR3 is TGTGCCAGCAGCGAAGACAGGGGTACTGAAGCTTTCTTT. This codes for CASSEDRGTEAFF.

This sequence joins TRBV9 and TRBJ2-7; D unresolved. The CDR3 is made up of 14 amino acids. The ends were cut back, 0 bases at V and 0 bases at J, with 7 bases in the middle. Germline CDR1 and CDR2: SGDLS and YYNGEE. As DNA, the CDR3 is TGTGCCAGCAGCGTAGAGTACAGCTCCTACGAGCAGTACTTC. Residues: CASSVEYSSYEQYF.

The sample holds a few counts of this clone. Written as DNA, the CDR3 is TGTGCCAGCAGCTTGACAGGGGGCTGGGGGGAGACCCAGTACTTC. Its translation: CASSLTGGWGETQYF. The genes are TRBV5-6 and TRBJ2-5, with 9 nucleotides matching TRBD1. V was pared by 1 base and J by 5 bases, with 6 bases of the junction left unmatched. Germline V gene data show CDR1 as SGHDT and CDR2 as YYEEEE. The CDR3 sequence is 15 residues long.